One TCR beta chain is described in this entry. The antigen remains undetermined. Assay used: immunoSEQ multiplex PCR; TCRdb lists only in-frame clones, some missing. The table has 150,000 to 200,000 clones, approximately 86% seen once; the top ten hold roughly 2.7%. The data originate from a study of cytomegalovirus exposure and HLA in healthy donors. Study information: A later analysis reported the same platform for the 120 or so validation repertoires and the approximately 670 first-cohort repertoires. Findings and limits, study-wide: While the bulk of TCR sequences proved rare, some public TCRs turned up in many donors. In vitro testing confirmed three CMV-associated chains as specific for CMV antigens.

CDR3 size: 14 residues. The V gene's germline CDR1 is MDHEN and CDR2 SYDVKM. V lost 6 bases to trimming and J lost 2 bases; unmatched junction nucleotides: 6. The donors were members of the roughly 120-subject validation cohort (separate from the roughly 700-subject first cohort). This chain links TRBV28 with TRBJ1-1, with TRBD1 identical over 7 bases. The receptor was isolated from a man aged 18 to 35 in good health and CMV-seropositive. Sequenced sample: PBMCs. The DNA of the CDR3 is TGTGCCAGCAGATCACAGGGGTTCAACACTGAAGCTTTCTTT. This sequence encodes CASRSQGFNTEAFF. Variable domain in full (rest from reference TRBV28 and TRBJ1-1): DVKVTQSSRYLVKRTGEKVFLECVQDMDHENMFWYRQDPGLGLRLIYFSYDVKMKEKGDIPEGYSVSREKKERFSLILESASTNQTSMYLCASRSQGFNTEAFFGQGTRLTVV.